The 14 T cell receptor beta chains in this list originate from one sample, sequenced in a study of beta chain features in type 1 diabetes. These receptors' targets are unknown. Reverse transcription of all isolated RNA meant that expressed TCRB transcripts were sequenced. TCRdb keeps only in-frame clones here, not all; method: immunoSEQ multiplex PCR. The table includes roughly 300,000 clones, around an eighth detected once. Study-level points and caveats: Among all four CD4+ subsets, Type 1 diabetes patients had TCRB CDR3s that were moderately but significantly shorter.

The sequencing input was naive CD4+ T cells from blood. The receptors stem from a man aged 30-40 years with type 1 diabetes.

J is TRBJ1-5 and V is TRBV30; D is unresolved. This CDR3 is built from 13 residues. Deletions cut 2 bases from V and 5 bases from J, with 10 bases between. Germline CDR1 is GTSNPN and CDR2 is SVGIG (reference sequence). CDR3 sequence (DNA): TGTGCCTGGAGTAGAGGGCTCGATCAGCCCCAGCATTTT. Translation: CAWSRGLDQPQHF.

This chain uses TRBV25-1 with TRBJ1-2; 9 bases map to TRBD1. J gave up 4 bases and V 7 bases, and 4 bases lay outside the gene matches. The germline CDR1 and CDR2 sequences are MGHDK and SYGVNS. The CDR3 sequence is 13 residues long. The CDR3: CASTTGGFYGYTF. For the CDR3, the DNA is TGTGCCAGCACCACAGGGGGCTTCTATGGCTACACCTTC.

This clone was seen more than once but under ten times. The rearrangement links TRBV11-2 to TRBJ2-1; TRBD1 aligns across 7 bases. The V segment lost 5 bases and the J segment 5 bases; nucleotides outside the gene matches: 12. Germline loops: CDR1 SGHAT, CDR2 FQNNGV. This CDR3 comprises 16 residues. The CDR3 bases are TGTGCCAGCAGCGTAGGGCCGGGACAGTTGAACAATGAGCAGTTCTTC. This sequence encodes CASSVGPGQLNNEQFF.

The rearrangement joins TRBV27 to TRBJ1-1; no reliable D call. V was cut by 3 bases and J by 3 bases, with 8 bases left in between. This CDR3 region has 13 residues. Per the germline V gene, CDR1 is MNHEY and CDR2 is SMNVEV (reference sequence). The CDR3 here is CASSFEGHTEAFF. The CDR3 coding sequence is TGTGCCAGCAGTTTTGAGGGCCACACTGAAGCTTTCTTT.

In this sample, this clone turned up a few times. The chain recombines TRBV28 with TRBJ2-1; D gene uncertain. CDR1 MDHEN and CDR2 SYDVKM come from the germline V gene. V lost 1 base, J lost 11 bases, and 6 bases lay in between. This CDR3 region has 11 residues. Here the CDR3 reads CASSLSYQQFF. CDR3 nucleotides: TGTGCCAGCAGTTTATCCTATCAGCAGTTCTTC.

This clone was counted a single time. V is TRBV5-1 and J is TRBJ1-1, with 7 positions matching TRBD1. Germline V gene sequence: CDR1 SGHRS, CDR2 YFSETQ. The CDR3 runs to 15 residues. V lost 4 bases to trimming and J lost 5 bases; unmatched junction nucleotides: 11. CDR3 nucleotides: TGCGCCAGCAGCCCCAGACAGGGTAAAGGAACTGAAGCTTTCTTT. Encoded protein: CASSPRQGKGTEAFF.

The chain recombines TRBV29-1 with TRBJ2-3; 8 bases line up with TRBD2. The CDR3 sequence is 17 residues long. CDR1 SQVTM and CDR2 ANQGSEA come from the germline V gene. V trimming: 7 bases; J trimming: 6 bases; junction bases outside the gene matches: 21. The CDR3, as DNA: TGCAGCGCGGAATTATGGGCTAGCGGGCGCATGAGGGATACGCAGTATTTT. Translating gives CSAELWASGRMRDTQYF.

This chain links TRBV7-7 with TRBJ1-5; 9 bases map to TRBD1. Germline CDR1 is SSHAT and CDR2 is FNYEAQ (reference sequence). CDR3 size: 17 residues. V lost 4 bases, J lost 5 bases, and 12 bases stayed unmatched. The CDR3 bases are TGTGCCAGCAGCTGCAAATCCGGGACAGGGTGTTATCAGCCCCAGCATTTT. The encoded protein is CASSCKSGTGCYQPQHF.

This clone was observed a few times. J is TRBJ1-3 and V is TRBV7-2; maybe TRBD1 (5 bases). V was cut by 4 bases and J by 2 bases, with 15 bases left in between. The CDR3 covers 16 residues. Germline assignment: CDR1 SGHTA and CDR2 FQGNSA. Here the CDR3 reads CASSSHRPSAGNTIYF. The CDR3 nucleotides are TGTGCCAGCAGCTCCCACAGGCCATCTGCTGGAAACACCATATATTTT.

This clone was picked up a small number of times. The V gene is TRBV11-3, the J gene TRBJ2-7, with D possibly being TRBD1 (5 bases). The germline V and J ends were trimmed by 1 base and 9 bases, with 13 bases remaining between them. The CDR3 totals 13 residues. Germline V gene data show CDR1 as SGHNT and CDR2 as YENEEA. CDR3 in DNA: TGTGCCAGCAGCTTAGGGGGCGGCGGTATGCAGTACTTC. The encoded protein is CASSLGGGGMQYF. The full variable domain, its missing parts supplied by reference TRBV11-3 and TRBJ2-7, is EAGVVQSPRYKIIEKKQPVAFWCNPISGHNTLYWYLQNLGQGPELLIRYENEEAVDDSQLPKDRFSAERLKGVDSTLKIQPAELGDSAVYLCASSLGGGGMQYFGPGTRLTVT.

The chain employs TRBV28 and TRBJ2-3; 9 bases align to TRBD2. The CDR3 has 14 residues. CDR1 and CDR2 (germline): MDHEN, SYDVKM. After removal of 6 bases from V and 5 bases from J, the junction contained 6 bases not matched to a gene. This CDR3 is CASRVAGAVDTQYF. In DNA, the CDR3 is TGTGCCAGCAGGGTAGCGGGAGCGGTAGATACGCAGTATTTT. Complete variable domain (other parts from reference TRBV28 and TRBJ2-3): DVKVTQSSRYLVKRTGEKVFLECVQDMDHENMFWYRQDPGLGLRLIYFSYDVKMKEKGDIPEGYSVSREKKERFSLILESASTNQTSMYLCASRVAGAVDTQYFGPGTRLTVL.

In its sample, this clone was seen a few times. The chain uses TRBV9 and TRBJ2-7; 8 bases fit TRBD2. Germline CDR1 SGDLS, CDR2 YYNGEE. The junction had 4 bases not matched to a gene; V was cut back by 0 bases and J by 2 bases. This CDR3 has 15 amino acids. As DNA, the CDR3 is TGTGCCAGCAGCGTAGGTCCGGGAGGGACCTACGAGCAGTACTTC. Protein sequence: CASSVGPGGTYEQYF. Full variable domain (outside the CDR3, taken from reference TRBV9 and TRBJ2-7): DSGVTQTPKHLITATGQRVTLRCSPRSGDLSVYWYQQSLDQGLQFLIQYYNGEERAKGNILERFSAQQFPDLHSELNLSSLELGDSALYFCASSVGPGGTYEQYFGPGTRLTVT.

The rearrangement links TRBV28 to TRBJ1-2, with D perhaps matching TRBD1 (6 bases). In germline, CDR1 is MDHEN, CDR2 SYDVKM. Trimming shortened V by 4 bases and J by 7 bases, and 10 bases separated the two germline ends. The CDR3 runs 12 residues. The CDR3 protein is CASSSGVGGYTF. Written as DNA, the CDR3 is TGTGCCAGCAGTTCAGGGGTTGGTGGCTACACCTTC.

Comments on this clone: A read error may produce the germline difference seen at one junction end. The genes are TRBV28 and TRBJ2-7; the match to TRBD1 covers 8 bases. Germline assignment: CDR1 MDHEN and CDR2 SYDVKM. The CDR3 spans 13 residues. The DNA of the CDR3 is TGTGCCAGCAGCCCCCCGGGACAGGCCCCTTATATCTTC. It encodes CASSPPGQAPYIF. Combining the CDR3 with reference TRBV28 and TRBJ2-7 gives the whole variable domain DVKVTQSSRYLVKRTGEKVFLECVQDMDHENMFWYRQDPGLGLRLIYFSYDVKMKEKGDIPEGYSVSREKKERFSLILESASTNQTSMYLCASSPPGQAPYIFGPGTRLTVT.